This T cell receptor beta chain was captured by sequencing in a study of cytomegalovirus exposure and HLA in healthy donors. Notes on the study in general: According to a subsequent analysis, TCR clusters identified in the first cohort showed a tendency to co-occur across the 100 to 150 validation repertoires. Specific recognition of CMV antigens was confirmed in vitro for a few chains (all CMV-associated). Some public TCRs appeared in many individuals, while most sequences were rare. High sensitivity and specificity were reportedly achieved when the classifier diagnosed cytomegalovirus status.

This clone has only a few counts. Its target is unknown. Clones were sequenced by immunoSEQ multiplex PCR, and TCRdb holds only the in-frame ones, with some missing. The table lists 100,000 to 130,000 clones, roughly 88% of them singletons, with approximately 3% in the top ten. The CDR3 length is 17 residues. Germline loops: CDR1 MGHRA, CDR2 YSYEKL. V was pared by 5 bases and J by 2 bases, with 21 bases between. The chain employs TRBV4-1 and TRBJ1-1; D perhaps matches TRBD1 (6 bases). The sample was PBMCs. This TCR derives from a woman younger than 35 in good health and CMV-seronegative. The CDR3 protein is CASSYKPLLQGNTEAFF. In DNA form, the CDR3 reads TGCGCCAGCAGCTACAAGCCCCTATTACAGGGAAACACTGAAGCTTTCTTT.